A single TCR beta chain is shown here with its context. This record comes from a study of blood T cell repertoires in COVID-19. Sequencing was performed with immunoSEQ multiplex PCR; in TCRdb, only in-frame clones are kept and a portion is missing. Here the sample spans around 16,000 clones, around 90% being singletons. Germline trimming cut 4 bases from V and 5 bases from J; bases unmatched to any gene: 10. CDR1 is SNHLY and CDR2 is FYNNEI in the germline V gene. This CDR3 region has 15 residues. This TCR derives from a man in his fifties or sixties with acute or convalescent COVID-19. The rearrangement joins TRBV2 to TRBJ2-7; the match to TRBD2 covers 8 bases. The specimen was peripheral blood. DNA of the CDR3: TGTGCCAGCAGTGGGTACGCGGGGGGACGGGACGAGCAGTACTTC. Translation gives CASSGYAGGRDEQYF. The full variable domain, its missing parts supplied by reference TRBV2 and TRBJ2-7, is EPEVTQTPSHQVTQMGQEVILRCVPISNHLYFYWYRQILGQKVEFLVSFYNNEISEKSEIFDDQFSVERPDGSNFTLKIRSTKLEDSAMYFCASSGYAGGRDEQYFGPGTRLTVT.